Below, one TCR beta chain is given with its context. This clonotype occurred a few times. Which antigen it targets is not known. No base qualities exist here, and no much larger clone lies one base off it. The data derive from a study of blood T cells in healthy people across ages (dated by TCRdb to between 2014 and 2016). The study in broad terms: In model experiments, template switching captured about one uniquely barcoded TCR beta cDNA molecule for every two T cells. Using deep sequencing normalized with unique cDNA molecular identifiers, the study measured how TCR beta repertoire diversity changes with age. The donors were divided into four age groups: young (average approximately 17 years), middle-aged (about 40), aged (approximately 62) and long-lived (roughly 82). Using the same blood draw, the study looked at two additional independent replicas of 1 million unique cDNA reads for two donors, one aged 18 to 30 and the other aged 80 or older. The study at large found these results: Compared with the aged group, more naive CD4+ T cells, fewer expanded clones and increased TCR diversity were shown by the long-lived group, suggesting age selection. A strong correlation was found between observed TCR beta diversity and the percentage of naive T cells measured by flow cytometry. Since profiling was done on bulk unsorted PBMCs, naive and antigen-experienced compartments could not be conclusively compared. Total diversity estimates from one million sequenced T cells were considered lower bounds and underestimates. Observed TCR beta diversity per million T cells fell roughly linearly with age, and a significant reduction was already apparent by age around 44. Because donor CMV infection status was unknown, age-related changes in expanded clonotypes were potentially confounded.

The donors were 40 or so Caucasian individuals from Russia, aged roughly 6 to 90 years, who were systemically healthy. Ten milliliters of peripheral blood were drawn from each donor into EDTA-treated Vacutainer tubes. Ficoll-Paque density-gradient centrifugation was used to isolate PBMCs, with at least 7 million per sample. Total RNA, at least 5 micrograms per sample, was extracted from PBMCs with Trizol reagent. Naive CD45RAhigh/CD27high T cell percentages were measured by flow cytometry on a PBMC aliquot from every donor. Library preparation employed 5' RACE. This sample was sequenced with an Illumina HiSeq 2500. The second PCR ran for roughly 7 to 11 cycles and used a J-beta primer mix along with a sample-barcoded 5' primer. A unique molecular identifier was introduced onto each TCR beta cDNA molecule by a template-switch 5' adaptor carrying 12 random nucleotides. Each sample yielded at least 2.5 million CDR3-containing paired-end reads. First-strand cDNA was synthesized from all RNA with the Mint cDNA synthesis kit, primed by a TRBC-specific oligonucleotide. All cDNA was treated with uracil-DNA glycosylase and then went through a first 18-cycle PCR with the universal primers M1SS and BC2_uni_R. The study's processing was this. Each sample was normalized by randomly selecting 1 million high-quality reads, each carrying a distinct molecular identifier. Reads sharing molecular identifiers were discarded rather than binned into consensus sequences. CDR3 identification, clonotype clustering and error correction used MiTCR with a Q25 quality threshold and the strictest error-elimination algorithm. Lower-bound total TCR beta diversity was estimated with a nonparametric unseen species model using Euler transformation. The public reads were run again by TCRdb, first through fastp at Q25 and then through MiXCR, and only productive beta chains were kept. Rows matching on CDR3 protein sequence are summarized as one entry with the most common DNA and genes. The V and J calls were not made by the authors but by TCRdb's processing. The table for this sample lists approximately 580,000 distinct CDR3 sequences; 24% of them were counted only once. The ten largest clonotypes hold 7.5% to 9% of the sample.

These data were also filed under a second study, of T cells of mothers and their children. As that second paper reports: Nine systemically healthy Caucasian individuals served as donors, namely three mothers together with their six children. cDNA synthesis consumed the entire amount of extracted RNA, loaded at around 1.5 ug RNA in each 15 ul reaction. In the second PCR, the M1S primer added sample barcodes and 2-4 random nucleotides. Each mother yielded over 8.5 million TCR beta CDR3 reads and each child some 3 million reads. Thymic selection shapes the output of TCR recombination in a similar way in related and unrelated pairs, and inherited differences have a minor effect. Normalized repertoire overlap in related mother-child pairs was always slightly higher than in unrelated mother-child pairs, but the difference was never significant. No persistent microchimeric T cell clones were found, with a detection sensitivity of around 100 clones per million clonotypes. Deep NGS was used in the study to compare the TCR beta repertoires of mothers and children and to look for features that separate related mother-child pairs from unrelated individuals. On average, the children were about 10 +/- 4 years old, while the mothers were around 42 +/- 4 years old. Libraries were sequenced on Illumina HiSeq 2000 with 100+100 nt paired-end reads after adapter ligation with NEBNext reagents. To prevent cross-contamination, the mother and child libraries were prepared a month apart and were sequenced in separate runs. For each donor, between about 450,000 and 2,300,000 distinct TCR beta clonotypes were identified. Naive TCR beta clonotypes were estimated from low-frequency clonotypes matched to each donor's FACS-determined naive share, without sorting.

This TCR was sampled from a boy between 10 and 17 years old in good health. Sequencing used blood.

The CDR3 is CASSPPSRVNEQFF. The sequence in DNA is TGTGCCAGCAGTCCTCCCAGCAGGGTGAATGAGCAGTTCTTC. The V gene is TRBV28 and the J gene is TRBJ2-1; possibly the D gene is TRBD1, per 5 matching bases. The CDR3 contains 14 residues, cysteine and phenylalanine counted. Of the read, only the CDR3 DNA is kept; its 42 bases are in frame from base 1. V is pared back by 5 bases and J by 7 bases, with 15 bases lying between the germline termini. CDR1 and CDR2 are read off the germline V gene as MDHEN and SYDVKM.